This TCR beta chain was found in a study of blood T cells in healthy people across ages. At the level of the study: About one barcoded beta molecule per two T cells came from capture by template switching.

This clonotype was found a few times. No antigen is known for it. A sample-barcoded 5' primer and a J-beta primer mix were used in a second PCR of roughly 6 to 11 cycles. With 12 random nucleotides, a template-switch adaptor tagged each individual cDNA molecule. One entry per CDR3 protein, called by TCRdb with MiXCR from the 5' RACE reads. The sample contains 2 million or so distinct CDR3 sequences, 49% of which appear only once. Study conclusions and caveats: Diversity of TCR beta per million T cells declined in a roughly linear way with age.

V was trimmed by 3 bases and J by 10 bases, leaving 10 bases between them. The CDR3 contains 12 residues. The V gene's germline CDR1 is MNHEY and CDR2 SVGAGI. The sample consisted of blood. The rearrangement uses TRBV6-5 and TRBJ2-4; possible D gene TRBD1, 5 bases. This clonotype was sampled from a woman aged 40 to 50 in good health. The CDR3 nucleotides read TGTGCCAGCAGTTATTCTGACAGAATTCAGTACTTC. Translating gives CASSYSDRIQYF.